This T cell receptor (beta chain) derives from a study of blood T cells in healthy people across ages. The CDR3 is made up of 15 amino acids. Next came a second PCR, run for 7 to 11 cycles, which used a sample-barcoded 5' primer along with a J-beta primer mix. Every cDNA was tagged by a template-switch adaptor with 12 random nucleotides. CDR3-containing paired-end reads numbering at least 2.5 million came from each sample. TCRdb recomputed calls from the 5' RACE reads with MiXCR, one row per CDR3 protein. The sample consists of 600,000 to 800,000 distinct CDR3 sequences, 20% to 25% of them appearing once. The sample providers were healthy Caucasian people from Russia, aged roughly 6 to 90. This clonotype was observed a few times.

The receptor was isolated from a man in his 70s in good health. Sequences were obtained from blood. The rearrangement joins TRBV21-1 to TRBJ2-7; TRBD2, the D gene given by the table, was not confirmed from the DNA. TRBV21-1 is a pseudogene. The CDR3 reads CASSEGLAGGREQYF. CDR3 nucleotides: TGTGCCAGCAGCGAGGGACTAGCGGGAGGGCGCGAGCAGTACTTC.